Each of the 22 T cell receptor beta chains below was sequenced from the same sample in a study of blood T cells in healthy people across ages. It was with a sample-barcoded 5' primer and a J-beta primer mix that a second PCR of roughly 7 to 11 cycles was run. TCRdb fed the 5' RACE reads into MiXCR, producing one record per CDR3 protein. The sample carries 750,000 to 1,000,000 distinct CDR3 sequences, just under 30% recorded once. This sample was also put to use in a study of T cells of mothers and their children.

Sequencing was carried out using blood. The receptors shown here come from a woman aged 40 to 50 in good health.

As to this clonotype: This may be a read error: a much more frequent sequence differs by one nucleotide. V and J are TRBV3-1 and TRBJ2-5, with D possibly TRBD2 on 6 matching bases. The V gene's germline CDR1 is LGHDT and CDR2 YNNKEL (reference sequence). This CDR3 contains 15 residues. The CDR3 nucleotides read TGTGTCAGCAGCACAACGGGACTCCCCCAAGAGACCCAGTACTTC. Its protein product is CVSSTTGLPQETQYF.

This clonotype was detected many times. This sequence joins TRBV9 and TRBJ2-7, with D perhaps TRBD2 (6 bases). V was clipped by 0 bases and J by 5 bases, with 12 bases between them. CDR1 and CDR2 from the germline V gene are SGDLS and YYNGEE. This CDR3 spans 14 amino acids. The CDR3 spells CASSVGTRDNEQYF. For the CDR3, the DNA is TGTGCCAGCAGCGTAGGAACGCGGGATAACGAGCAGTACTTC.

This clonotype was detected many times. V usage is TRBV6-4 and J usage is TRBJ2-1, with 7 positions matching TRBD2. The V segment lost 2 bases and the J segment 5 bases; nucleotides outside the gene matches: 0. Germline V CDR1 and CDR2: MRHNA, SNTAGT. CDR3 length: 13 residues. CDR3 residues: CASSDGTNNEQFF. The CDR3 nucleotides are TGTGCCAGCAGTGACGGGACTAACAATGAGCAGTTCTTC.

This clonotype has only one observation. J is TRBJ1-1 and V is TRBV2, with D unresolved. The CDR3 contains 12 residues. Trimming shortened V by 5 bases and J by 6 bases, and 10 bases separated the two germline ends. Germline V gene data show CDR1 as SNHLY and CDR2 as FYNNEI. In DNA form, the CDR3 reads TGTGCCAGCAGTTCCGTCGCCGCTGAAGCTTTCTTT. This translates into CASSSVAAEAFF.

This clonotype has more than one count but fewer than ten. The chain recombines TRBV6-2 or TRBV6-3 with TRBJ2-1; D possibly matches TRBD1 or TRBD2 (5 bases each). V lost 6 bases to trimming and J lost 1 base, with 16 bases between them. This CDR3 contains 16 residues. Germline loops: CDR1 MNHEY, CDR2 SVGEGT. The chain's CDR3 is CASRRGTTGSYNEQFF. CDR3 sequence (DNA): TGTGCCAGCAGACGTGGGACGACGGGGTCCTACAATGAGCAGTTCTTC.

The chain links TRBV5-5 to TRBJ2-7, with TRBD2 matching over 7 bases. The V gene end was trimmed by 0 bases and the J gene end by 0 bases; junction bases not matched to a gene: 6. This CDR3 contains 16 residues. Germline CDR1 is SGHKS and CDR2 is YYEKEE (reference sequence). For the CDR3, the DNA is TGTGCCAGCAGCTTGGATCCCGGGGGGAGCTCCTACGAGCAGTACTTC. It translates to CASSLDPGGSSYEQYF.

This clonotype was counted a few times. The rearrangement links TRBV12-3 or TRBV12-4 to TRBJ1-1; D uncertain. The CDR3 loop spans 13 amino acids. Trimming removed 3 bases at V and 2 bases at J, with 7 bases between. The CDR3 region has the DNA TGTGCCAGCAGTTTGAAGCCTAACACTGAAGCTTTCTTT. This encodes CASSLKPNTEAFF.

With respect to this clonotype: A read error may explain this, as a much larger clone is one base away. The V gene is TRBV7-9, the J gene TRBJ2-1; TRBD2 aligns across 7 bases. This CDR3 contains 14 residues. The junction had 2 bases not matched to a gene; V was cut back by 2 bases and J by 4 bases. Germline V gene lookup returns CDR1 SEHNR and CDR2 FQNEAQ (reference sequence). Here the CDR3 reads CASSLSGEYNEQFF. Written as DNA, the CDR3 is TGTGCCAGCAGCTTAAGCGGGGAGTACAATGAGCAGTTCTTC. The variable domain in full, with the rest retrieved from reference TRBV7-9 and TRBJ2-1, is DTGVSQNPRHKITKRGQNVTFRCDPISEHNRLYWYRQTLGQGPEFLTYFQNEAQLEKSRLLSDRFSAERPKGSFSTLEIQRTEQGDSAMYLCASSLSGEYNEQFFGPGTRLTVL.

In this sample, this clonotype turned up a few times. The V and J genes are TRBV7-9 and TRBJ1-5, with D perhaps matching TRBD1 (5 bases). The V gene lost 3 bases and the J gene lost 0 bases, with 15 bases spanning the gap. The CDR3 runs to 17 residues. Germline CDR1 reads SEHNR; CDR2 reads FQNEAQ (reference sequence). This CDR3 is CASSFGAGTFSNQPQHF. For the CDR3, the DNA is TGTGCCAGCAGCTTTGGAGCGGGGACCTTTAGCAATCAGCCCCAGCATTTT.

This clonotype has more than one count but fewer than ten. Mismatch with germline at one junction end may stem from a read error. The chain links TRBV28 to TRBJ2-5; no definite D call. The CDR3 sequence is 14 residues long. CDR1 and CDR2 (germline): MDHEN, SYDVKM. CDR3 DNA sequence: TGTGCCAGCAGTTTAAGGCCACAGCAAGAGATCCAGTACTTC. Translation gives CASSLRPQQEIQYF.

This clonotype was recorded many times. The chain joins TRBV12-3 or TRBV12-4 to TRBJ2-5; a possible D gene is TRBD2 (5 bases). V was pared by 4 bases and J by 4 bases, with 10 bases between. There are 13 residues in the CDR3. This CDR3 reads CASSSDYRETQYF. The CDR3 DNA reads as TGTGCCAGCAGTTCTGACTACCGAGAGACCCAGTACTTC.

This clonotype appeared many times. The V and J genes are TRBV7-3 and TRBJ2-3; no definite D call. CDR3 length: 14 residues. V shed 4 bases and J shed 3 bases, with 11 bases lying between them. Germline lookup yields CDR1 SGHTA and CDR2 FQGTGA. CDR3 sequence: CASSSPLVTDTQYF. DNA for the CDR3: TGTGCCAGCAGCTCCCCCTTGGTAACAGATACGCAGTATTTT.

The chain has TRBV5-1 and TRBJ2-7, with D perhaps given as TRBD1 or TRBD2 (5 bases each). The ends were cut back, 4 bases at V and 6 bases at J, with 20 bases in the middle. Germline CDR1 SGHRS, CDR2 YFSETQ. The CDR3 totals 15 residues. CDR3 sequence reads: CASSRLRGAGCEQYF. In DNA form, the CDR3 reads TGCGCCAGCAGCCGCTTGAGGGGCGCTGGGTGCGAGCAGTACTTC.

V is TRBV10-3 and J is TRBJ2-3, with TRBD2 identical over 11 bases. V was clipped by 6 bases and J by 4 bases; unmatched bases: 6. The CDR3 extends over 15 amino acids. The germline V gene has CDR1 ENHRY and CDR2 SYGVKD. Here the CDR3 DNA reads TGTGCCATCAGATTTAGCGGGGGGGCGTCAGATACGCAGTATTTT. This sequence encodes CAIRFSGGASDTQYF.

V usage is TRBV10-3 and J usage is TRBJ1-1; a possible D gene is TRBD1 (5 bases). Trimming left V 8 bases short and J 2 bases short, with 12 bases between. CDR1 is ENHRY, CDR2 SYGVKD, per germline. This CDR3 has 13 amino acids. The CDR3 DNA reads as TGTGCCATCGGTGGGGCTACTAACACTGAAGCTTTCTTT. Translation gives CAIGGATNTEAFF.

V and J are TRBV20-1 and TRBJ1-4; 7 bases fit TRBD1. Germline V CDR1 and CDR2: DFQATT, SNEGSKA (reference sequence). V lost 6 bases and J lost 5; bases outside the gene matches: 9. The CDR3 runs 14 residues. The CDR3 here is CSADPTGTNEKLFF. DNA of the CDR3: TGCAGTGCCGACCCGACAGGGACCAATGAAAAACTGTTTTTT.

V usage is TRBV27 and J usage is TRBJ2-7; 9 nucleotides match TRBD1. In germline, CDR1 is MNHEY, CDR2 SMNVEV (reference sequence). The CDR3 loop spans 15 amino acids. The ends lost 6 bases at V and 1 base at J; junction bases unmatched: 7. The CDR3 is CASRYAGQGSYEQYF. The DNA for the CDR3 is TGTGCCAGCAGATATGCGGGACAGGGATCCTACGAGCAGTACTTC.

This clonotype was seen more than once but under ten times. The V and J genes are TRBV5-1 and TRBJ2-5; 10 bases line up with TRBD1. Trimming at V came to 7 bases and at J to 3 bases, leaving 6 bases not matched to a gene. The CDR3 runs to 14 residues. Looked up from germline, CDR1 is SGHRS and CDR2 is YFSETQ. Written as DNA, the CDR3 is TGCGCCAGCTGCACCGGGACAGGGGAAGAGACCCAGTACTTC. It translates to CASCTGTGEETQYF.

The chain joins TRBV6-5 to TRBJ1-2; no clear D. Trimming took off 6 bases at V and 3 bases at J, with 14 bases between the two ends. CDR1 MNHEY and CDR2 SVGAGI come from the germline V gene. The CDR3 has 14 amino acids. Here the CDR3 reads CASSPSEQDYGYTF. The CDR3 bases are TGTGCCAGCAGCCCTAGCGAGCAGGACTATGGCTACACCTTC.

The chain couples TRBV28 to TRBJ2-2; 9 nucleotides line up with TRBD1. The trim removed 11 bases at V and 1 base at J, leaving 2 bases unmatched. Germline CDR1 and CDR2: MDHEN and SYDVKM. This CDR3 comprises 13 residues. The DNA for the CDR3 is TGTGCCGCGGACAGGGGGAACACCGGGGAGCTGTTTTTT. Its protein product is CAADRGNTGELFF.

This clonotype came up a few times. The V call is TRBV7-8, the J call TRBJ2-5; 8 bases agree with TRBD2. The CDR3 has 14 residues. Germline lookup yields CDR1 SGHVS and CDR2 FQNEAQ. V trimming: 4 bases; J trimming: 6 bases; junction bases outside the gene matches: 7. CDR3 loop: CASSSVAGQKTQYF. The CDR3 region has the DNA TGTGCCAGCAGCTCTGTAGCGGGGCAGAAGACCCAGTACTTC.

This clonotype has a single count. This sequence joins TRBV7-2 and TRBJ2-4, with 11 nucleotides matching TRBD2. TRBJ2-7 explains the end of the DNA better; the J call may be wrong. Germline V gives CDR1 SGHTA, CDR2 FQGNSA. The CDR3 spans 17 residues. CDR3 loop: CASSLAGTSGGSYEQYF. The CDR3 DNA reads as TGTGCCAGCAGCTTAGCCGGGACTAGCGGTGGTTCCTACGAGCAGTACTTC.